Below, 30 T cell receptor beta chains from the same sample are listed, as sequenced in a study of T cell repertoires in aging, cancer and after chemotherapy. Amplification of TCR beta used genomic DNA extracted from peripheral blood. A mixed TRB-A/B primer pool amplified rearranged TRB by multiplex touch-down PCR. From the multiplex PCR reads, TCRdb called clonotypes with MiXCR, one entry per CDR3 protein. The sample records about 10,000 distinct CDR3 sequences, 30% to 40% being singletons. The specimen was blood. The receptors originated from a human donor in good health.

CDR3 region: CSARTTSGNTIYF. The CDR3 DNA follows: TGCAGTGCTAGGACCACCTCTGGAAACACCATATATTTT. V is TRBV20-1 and J is TRBJ1-3; D call uncertain. V was cut by 3 bases and J by 0 bases, with 6 bases left in between. The CDR3 contains 13 residues. Germline V gene sequence: CDR1 DFQATT, CDR2 SNEGSKA (reference sequence).

A few counts support this clonotype. This chain joins TRBV9 and TRBJ2-7; D remains unclear. This CDR3 has 13 residues. Trimming took 0 bases from V and 6 from J, leaving 10 bases between them. The germline gives CDR1 SGDLS, CDR2 YYNGEE. The CDR3 DNA follows: TGTGCCAGCAGCGTAGATGGGGTCTCCGAGCAGTACGTC. It is translated as CASSVDGVSEQYV.

The gene calls are TRBV7-6 and TRBJ2-7; no reliable D call. The CDR3 runs 15 residues. The V end lost 4 bases, the J end lost 2 bases, and 15 bases lay between the germline ends. Germline V lookup: CDR1 SGHVS, CDR2 FNYEAQ. CDR3 coding DNA: TGTGCCAGCAGCTCCCTGCTAAATAGTCCCTACGAGCAGTACTTC. Residues: CASSSLLNSPYEQYF. Full variable domain (missing parts from reference TRBV7-6 and TRBJ2-7): GAGVSQSPRYKVTKRGQDVALRCDPISGHVSLYWYRQALGQGPEFLTYFNYEAQQDKSGLPNDRFSAERPEGSISTLTIQRTEQRDSAMYRCASSSLLNSPYEQYFGPGTRLTVT.

The gene calls are TRBV28 and TRBJ1-1; D call uncertain. The CDR3 is 16 residues long. Germline V gives CDR1 MDHEN, CDR2 SYDVKM. V lost 8 bases to trimming and J lost 12 bases, with 31 bases between them. CDR3 sequence reads: CASFDAGRRPLGGSFF. The CDR3 region has the DNA TGTGCCAGCTTTGACGCCGGGAGGAGACCTCTGGGCGGATCTTTCTTT.

This clonotype has a single count. One junction end disagrees with the germline gene, perhaps due to a read error. The chain uses TRBV6-4 and TRBJ2-1, with TRBD2 identical over 14 bases. The CDR3 is 18 amino acids. Looked up from germline, CDR1 is MRHNA and CDR2 is SNTAGT. This CDR3 reads CAISESTSGGAGENEQFF. CDR3 bases: TGTGCCATCAGTGAGTCGACTAGCGGGGGGGCCGGGGAGAATGAGCAGTTCTTC.

The gene calls are TRBV20-1 and TRBJ2-3, with 7 bases fitting TRBD2. Germline trimming cut 1 base from V and 0 bases from J; bases unmatched to any gene: 10. Germline values: CDR1 DFQATT, CDR2 SNEGSKA (reference sequence). This CDR3 is built from 17 residues. The CDR3 region has the DNA TGCAGTGCTAGAGCGGCTAGCGGAAGTGCTAGCACAGATACGCAGTATTTT. Translating gives CSARAASGSASTDTQYF.

A few counts support this clonotype. The gene calls are TRBV7-9 and TRBJ2-3; D may be TRBD2 (6 bases). V was cut by 5 bases and J by 4 bases, with 13 bases left in between. CDR1 SEHNR and CDR2 FQNEAQ come from the germline V gene (reference sequence). The CDR3 spans 14 residues. The CDR3 region has the DNA TGTGCCAGCAGCATCGGGGGTACAGCAGATACGCAGTATTTT. This translates into CASSIGGTADTQYF.

In its sample, this clonotype was seen a few times. The chain uses TRBV6-5 and TRBJ2-1, with a weak D call TRBD1 (5 bases). CDR3 length equals 15 residues. CDR1 is MNHEY and CDR2 is SVGAGI in the germline V gene. Trimming removed 3 bases at V and 8 bases at J, with 17 bases between. The CDR3 DNA reads TGTGCCAGCAGTTATACCCCAGGGTCGTTGGATGAGCAGTTCTTC. It is translated as CASSYTPGSLDEQFF.

The chain is built from TRBV11-2 and TRBJ1-2; D gene ambiguous. V shed 1 base and J shed 6 bases, with 6 bases lying between them. Germline V lookup: CDR1 SGHAT, CDR2 FQNNGV. The CDR3 has 12 residues. The DNA of the CDR3 is TGTGCCAGCAGCTTAGGAGGGAATGGCTACACCTTC. Translating it yields CASSLGGNGYTF.

This sequence joins TRBV18 and TRBJ1-6; the D is unclear. The CDR3 is 16 residues long. Trimming pared 3 bases from V and 0 bases from J, leaving 9 bases between. CDR1 is KGHSH and CDR2 is LQKENI in the germline V gene. CDR3 sequence: CASSPKDYSYNSPLHF. In DNA, the CDR3 is TGTGCCAGCTCACCCAAAGATTACTCCTATAATTCACCCCTCCACTTT.

This rearrangement joins TRBV6-6 to TRBJ2-3; perhaps TRBD2 as D (5 bases). The germline V gene encodes CDR1 MNHNY and CDR2 SVGAGI (reference sequence). V lost 5 bases, J lost 5 bases, and 14 bases lay in between. The CDR3 consists of 14 residues. The CDR3 DNA follows: TGTGCCAGCAGTCCCGCACACGCGGGAGATACGCAGTATTTT. Its translation is CASSPAHAGDTQYF.

The gene calls are TRBV7-9 and TRBJ1-1; D gene unclear. The CDR3 runs 13 residues. CDR1 is SEHNR, CDR2 FQNEAQ, per germline (reference sequence). Between the trimmed V and J ends, which lost 2 bases and 4 bases, there was a span of 8 bases. The CDR3, as DNA: TGTGCCAGCAGCTTAACTGAGAGCACTGAAGCTTTCTTT. Amino acid sequence: CASSLTESTEAFF.

This clonotype is classed as medium-sized. This CDR3 is CAWSLRGPEGYTF. CDR3 DNA: TGTGCCTGGAGCCTCAGGGGCCCAGAGGGCTACACCTTC. This chain connects TRBV30 to TRBJ1-2, with D perhaps matching TRBD1 (6 bases). The germline V gene has CDR1 GTSNPN and CDR2 SVGIG (reference sequence). The germline V and J ends were trimmed by 3 bases and 8 bases, with 16 bases remaining between them. CDR3 length equals 13 residues.

This clonotype qualifies as medium-sized. The genes are TRBV29-1 and TRBJ1-2; D gene ambiguous. CDR3 size: 11 residues. CDR1 is SQVTM, CDR2 ANQGSEA, per germline. V was trimmed by 3 bases and J by 0 bases, leaving 2 bases between them. The CDR3 nucleotides read TGCAGCGTTGACCCTAACTATGGCTACACCTTC. Its translation is CSVDPNYGYTF. Drawing the rest from reference TRBV29-1 and TRBJ1-2, the complete variable domain is SAVISQKPSRDICQRGTSLTIQCQVDSQVTMMFWYRQQPGQSLTLIATANQGSEATYESGFVIDKFPISRPNLTFSTLTVSNMSPEDSSIYLCSVDPNYGYTFGSGTRLTVV.

J is TRBJ1-5 and V is TRBV6-5; D gene unclear. V was shortened by 5 bases and J by 5 bases, with 13 bases between the two germline ends. Germline-derived CDR1 and CDR2 are MNHEY and SVGAGI. The CDR3 is 14 amino acids. This chain's CDR3 is CASSLGVGDQPQHF. As DNA, the CDR3 is TGTGCCAGCAGTCTCGGGGTAGGAGATCAGCCCCAGCATTTT.

This clonotype was counted a few times. CDR3 bases: TGTGCCAGCAGCTCCCGGGGCGGAGACACAGATACGCAGTATTTT. It is translated as CASSSRGGDTDTQYF. The chain links TRBV7-3 to TRBJ2-3; D may match TRBD1 or TRBD2 (5 bases each). This CDR3 is 15 amino acids long. From germline, CDR1 is SGHTA and CDR2 FQGTGA. The V end was cut by 4 bases, the J end by 2 bases, with 13 bases between. The variable domain in full, with the rest retrieved from reference TRBV7-3 and TRBJ2-3, is GAGVSQTPSNKVTEKGKYVELRCDPISGHTALYWYRQSLGQGPEFLIYFQGTGAADDSGLPNDRFFAVRPEGSVSTLKIQRTERGDSAVYLCASSSRGGDTDTQYFGPGTRLTVL.

The sample holds a few counts of this clonotype. This rearrangement joins TRBV11-2 to TRBJ2-5; no clear D. Germline CDR1 is SGHAT and CDR2 is FQNNGV. Trimming took 1 base from V and 5 from J, leaving 2 bases between them. CDR3 length: 11 residues. The CDR3 sequence: CASSLAETQYF. In nucleotides, the CDR3 is TGTGCCAGCAGCTTAGCGGAGACCCAGTACTTC. Full variable domain (outside the CDR3, taken from reference TRBV11-2 and TRBJ2-5): EAGVAQSPRYKIIEKRQSVAFWCNPISGHATLYWYQQILGQGPKLLIQFQNNGVVDDSQLPKDRFSAERLKGVDSTLKIQPAKLEDSAVYLCASSLAETQYFGPGTRLLVL.

This clonotype was recorded once. The chain combines TRBV4-1 with TRBJ1-2; D gene ambiguous. Germline V gives CDR1 MGHRA, CDR2 YSYEKL. The germline V and J ends were trimmed by 0 bases and 3 bases, with 5 bases remaining between them. The length of the CDR3 is 13 residues. This CDR3 reads CASSQDRYYGYTF. CDR3 sequence (DNA): TGCGCCAGCAGCCAAGACAGGTACTATGGCTACACCTTC.

The chain recombines TRBV20-1 with TRBJ2-5; 11 positions match TRBD2. This CDR3 has 14 amino acids. Trimming cost V 2 bases and J 4 bases; bases outside gene matches: 3. Germline V gene sequence: CDR1 DFQATT, CDR2 SNEGSKA (reference sequence). CDR3 DNA sequence: TGCAGTGCTAGAATAGCGGGGGGGCGAGAGACCCAGTACTTC. Translating gives CSARIAGGRETQYF.

This clonotype showed up just once. The chain is built from TRBV19 and TRBJ2-1; D may be TRBD2 (6 bases). Trimming removed 7 bases at V and 4 bases at J, with 23 bases between. Germline CDR1 is LNHDA and CDR2 is SQIVND (reference sequence). The CDR3 contains 17 residues. CDR3 sequence: CASTPRLGLPSYNEQFF. CDR3 sequence (DNA): TGTGCCAGTACTCCCCGCTTAGGACTACCCTCGTACAATGAGCAGTTCTTC.

This clonotype occurred a few times. The rearrangement uses TRBV12-3 or TRBV12-4 and TRBJ2-3; 8 nucleotides line up with TRBD1. The CDR3 has 15 residues. J lost 0 bases, V lost 7 bases, and 6 bases had no gene match. The CDR3 sequence is CASIRDRISTDTQYF. For the CDR3, the DNA is TGTGCCAGCATCCGGGACAGGATTAGCACAGATACGCAGTATTTT.

The rearrangement uses TRBV4-1 and TRBJ2-1, with D perhaps TRBD2 (5 bases). Germline V gene data show CDR1 as MGHRA and CDR2 as YSYEKL. The CDR3 runs 16 residues. The V gene lost 1 base and the J gene lost 9 bases, with 19 bases spanning the gap. The CDR3: CASSQGMTGSPAEQFF. The DNA for the CDR3 is TGCGCCAGCAGCCAAGGTATGACGGGGTCACCGGCTGAGCAGTTCTTC.

The sample holds a few counts of this clonotype. The chain uses TRBV12-3 or TRBV12-4 and TRBJ2-2; D not resolved. Trimming shortened V by 7 bases and J by 4 bases, and 10 bases separated the two germline ends. The CDR3 totals 13 residues. The CDR3 loop is CASKSDGTGELFF. The CDR3 DNA is TGTGCCAGCAAGAGTGACGGCACCGGGGAGCTGTTTTTT.

V and J are TRBV10-3 and TRBJ2-5, with TRBD1 matching 8 bases. V dropped 2 bases and J dropped 5; count of bases not matched to a gene: 4. CDR1 is ENHRY, CDR2 SYGVKD, per germline. This CDR3 spans 14 amino acids. DNA of the CDR3: TGTGCCATCAGTGAGGAGGACAGGGTCGAGACCCAGTACTTC. It translates to CAISEEDRVETQYF.

In this sample, this clonotype turned up a few times. The gene calls are TRBV7-9 and TRBJ1-4; no clear D. The germline V and J ends were trimmed by 5 bases and 1 base, with 11 bases remaining between them. CDR3 size: 15 residues. Germline CDR1 reads SEHNR; CDR2 reads FQNEAQ (reference sequence). The CDR3 nucleotides read TGTGCCAGCAGCCAAGTCTACAGAACTAATGAAAAACTGTTTTTT. Its translation: CASSQVYRTNEKLFF.

Of note for this clonotype: One end of the junction fails to match germline, which may point to a read error. The J gene is TRBJ1-6, the V gene TRBV7-6; D remains ambiguous. CDR1 SGHVS and CDR2 FNYEAQ come from the germline V gene. There are 16 residues in the CDR3. The CDR3 spells CASSQELVSYNSPLHF. DNA of the CDR3: TGCGCCAGCAGCCAAGAGTTGGTATCCTATAATTCACCCCTCCACTTT.

The CDR3 sequence: CSAGTGLNSPLHF. The CDR3 bases are TGCAGTGCTGGGACAGGGCTTAATTCACCCCTCCACTTT. The rearrangement uses TRBV20-1 and TRBJ1-6; 9 bases align to TRBD1. The CDR3 sequence is 13 residues long. V was clipped by 5 bases and J by 6 bases; unmatched bases: 2. Looked up from germline, CDR1 is DFQATT and CDR2 is SNEGSKA (reference sequence).

The table lists this clonotype with a few counts. This rearrangement joins TRBV29-1 to TRBJ2-5; 10 bases are shared with TRBD2. V was pared by 8 bases and J by 5 bases, with 8 bases of the junction left unmatched. Germline CDR1 SQVTM, CDR2 ANQGSEA. This CDR3 region has 13 residues. The CDR3 spells CSPLAGDEETQYF. The CDR3 nucleotides are TGCAGCCCTCTAGCGGGGGACGAGGAGACCCAGTACTTC.

This chain uses TRBV15 with TRBJ1-5; TRBD1 might be the D (6 bases). This CDR3 is built from 17 residues. V lost 1 base to trimming and J lost 0 bases, with 13 bases between them. Germline V gene lookup returns CDR1 LNHNV and CDR2 YYDKDF (reference sequence). This CDR3 is CATSRGGRGGSNQPQHF. The CDR3 DNA sequence: TGTGCCACCAGCAGAGGTGGACGAGGGGGTAGCAATCAGCCCCAGCATTTT. Complete variable domain (other parts from reference TRBV15 and TRBJ1-5): DAMVIQNPRYQVTQFGKPVTLSCSQTLNHNVMYWYQQKSSQAPKLLFHYYDKDFNNEADTPDNFQSRRPNTSFCFLDIRSPGLGDTAMYLCATSRGGRGGSNQPQHFGDGTRLSIL.

This clonotype was counted a few times. The J gene is TRBJ1-2, the V gene TRBV5-6; D gene uncertain. The CDR3 is 11 amino acids. Trimming pared 1 base from V and 8 bases from J, leaving 6 bases between. Germline V CDR1 and CDR2: SGHDT, YYEEEE. The CDR3 protein is CASSLLLGYTF. Written as DNA, the CDR3 is TGTGCCAGCAGCTTGTTGCTCGGCTACACCTTC. The full variable domain, its missing parts supplied by reference TRBV5-6 and TRBJ1-2, is DAGVTQSPTHLIKTRGQQVTLRCSPKSGHDTVSWYQQALGQGPQFIFQYYEEEERQRGNFPDRFSGHQFPNYSSELNVNALLLGDSALYLCASSLLLGYTFGSGTRLTVV.